A selection of T cell receptor beta chains follows, all from one sample in a study of molecular identifiers for immune sequencing clone quantification. MiXCR was run by TCRdb on the PCR reads, yielding one entry per CDR3 protein. The sample records some 580,000 distinct CDR3 sequences, 25% being singletons. Specimen: naive CD8+ T cells from blood, with Jurkat cell RNA spiked in. The receptors come from a human donor in good health. Some libraries in this study had Jurkat cell RNA spiked in. The CDR3 runs from the conserved cysteine through the conserved F or W. Each record gives: J gene, clone size, V gene, D gene, CDR3 DNA, CDR3 protein. The D gene is left open where the match is weak. The size field is filled for only some rows; it gives once, few, many or a size class.

TRBJ2-7	-	TRBV10-3	TRBD2	TGTGCCATCAGTCCTTCTGGACTAGCGAACCCCTACGAGCAGTACTTC	CAISPSGLANPYEQYF
TRBJ1-1	-	TRBV12-3/TRBV12-4	TRBD1	TGTGCCAGCAGTCTGACTTGGACAGGGAACACTGAAGCTTACTTT	CASSLTWTGNTEAYF
TRBJ2-3	many	TRBV19	-	TGTGCCAGTAGTCGCGGTCGAGGGAGCTCTAGCACAGATACGCAGTATTTT	CASSRGRGSSSTDTQYF
TRBJ2-3	many	TRBV29-1	TRBD2	TGCAGCGTTGAAGGGGTCGGGAGGCCCCCAGATACGCAGTATTTT	CSVEGVGRPPDTQYF
TRBJ2-7	few	TRBV20-1	TRBD2	TGCAGTGCTAGAGATACCAGCGGGGGGCCCTACGAGCAGTACTTC	CSARDTSGGPYEQYF
TRBJ1-1	-	TRBV6-5	-	TGTGCCAGCAGTTACTCAGGGGGGAGCACTGAAGCTCTCTTT	CASSYSGGSTEALF
TRBJ2-4	many	TRBV6-6	-	TGTGCCAGCGGCGGGGCCAAAAACATTCAGTACTTC	CASGGAKNIQYF
TRBJ2-7	-	TRBV12-3/TRBV12-4	-	TGTGCCAGCAGTTTACATTATACCTACGAGCAGTACTTC	CASSLHYTYEQYF
TRBJ2-7	-	TRBV29-1	-	TGCTGCGTTGTTTCTGAATCCTACGAGCAGTACTTC	CCVVSESYEQYF
TRBJ2-3	many	TRBV5-1	TRBD2	TGCGCCAGCACTAGCGGGAGTACGCCAGATACGCAGTATTTT	CASTSGSTPDTQYF